This T cell receptor (beta chain) was profiled in a study of cytomegalovirus exposure and HLA in healthy donors (dated by TCRdb to 2015 to 2018). For the wider study: An earlier analysis of about 530 of the donors reported 276 Gb of sequence data and 117 million unique TCR beta sequences obtained from 150 million to 200 million T cells. In a later genetic analysis, genome-wide SNP genotypes for about 55% of the roughly 700 donors were used, and that subset was treated as a discovery cohort. Using immunosequencing, the study profiled T cell repertoires from roughly 650 subjects and related those repertoires to cytomegalovirus serostatus. Across 300 to 500 genotyped donors of the cohort, an average of about 250,000 unique TCR beta nucleotide sequences per donor were sequenced, and about a sixth of those sequences were non-productive. The number of typed donors differed by locus: roughly 620-640 for A, B, C, DRB1 and DQB1; about 520 for DQA1; 606 for DPA1; and around 490 for DPB1. The study aimed to test whether signatures of past pathogen exposure could be identified by cataloging public T cell receptors. Along with the approximately 670-subject first cohort, a separate validation cohort of more than 90 different subjects was used. The genetic ancestry cluster associated with self-reported Caucasian donors included about 84% of the 350 to 500 genotyped donors. High-throughput TCR immunosequencing, statistical association of individual TCRs with disease status, and machine learning were combined to predict cytomegalovirus infection status. Approximately 300 gigabases of sequencing data and roughly 81 million unique TCR sequences made up an early release that covered approximately 650 HLA-typed donors. The later analysis used no new phenotypic data to find candidate immune exposures, relying instead on TCR beta sequences and their occurrence across donors. A handful of DR-DQ haplotypes were handled as single units for association and clustering because linkage in the cohort was strong. In an earlier analysis of 500 to 650 of the donors, high-throughput TCR beta sequencing was used to judge whether each TCR beta V gene segment behaved as functional or pseudogenic. All discovery cohort repertoires had been generated using a single sequencing platform. To study patterns of TCR occurrence, a later analysis re-analyzed previously published TCR beta repertoires from several hundred donors and added high-resolution HLA genotyping. Donor age, sex, ethnicity and CMV serostatus were compiled alongside the repertoire data. HLA typing included class I and class II loci at four-digit resolution.

Spanning cysteine to phenylalanine, the CDR3 consists of 15 amino acids. The only DNA kept is the CDR3, 45 bases in frame from the first base. CDR1 and CDR2 are drawn from the germline V gene: SGHNT, YENEEA. Trimming accounts for 7 bases at V and 2 bases at J, while the number of junction bases matched to no gene is 6. About this clone: The antigen it recognizes is unknown. The sample holds no much larger clone one base away, and base qualities are not on file.

Libraries were constructed by the immunoSEQ multiplex PCR assay. A mixture of 60 forward primers for TCR Vbeta segments and 13 reverse primers for TCR Jbeta segments was used in the multiplex PCR. A multiplex PCR assay on genomic DNA amplified the CDR3 region of rearranged TCR beta genes. The amplified TCR beta libraries were sequenced on the Illumina HiSeq System as 87-base-pair reads. Concerning the study's data processing: A later analysis tallied tens of millions of unique TCR beta chains across the 666 repertoires, and around 10 million of those chains were shared by two or more donors. Raw reads were error-corrected and collapsed into unique sequences with a nearest-neighbor algorithm that merged closely related sequences to remove PCR and sequencing errors. V, D and J gene segments were assigned by aligning CDR3 sequences to IMGT reference sequences. For a sequence to be retained, a match of at least six nucleotides was required to both a V gene segment and a J gene segment. Rearrangements were classified as productive when the CDR3 lacked stop codons and remained in frame with V and J, and all other rearrangements were classified as non-productive. Following IMGT convention, CDR3 was defined as the stretch from the second conserved V-encoded cysteine up to the conserved J-encoded phenylalanine. The earlier analysis of 500 to 600 of the donors excluded sequences that lacked an unambiguous match to a single V gene segment. An earlier analysis of over 450 of the donors classified V segments as functional when productive rearrangements were above 56.7% and as segregating when the standard deviation between donors was above 5%. To diagnose cytomegalovirus status from the catalog of TCR beta chain sequences, a statistical classification framework was built. In a later analysis, TCR nucleotide sequences were compared against IMGT/GENE-DB human TR gene sequences so that V and J genes could be assigned. A later analysis assigned CDR3 sequences and most-parsimonious VDJ recombination scenarios with the TCRdist pipeline. A later analysis defined each TCR beta chain by its CDR3 amino acid sequence plus V-gene family, and excluded reads lacking a unique V-gene family. In a later analysis, approximately 640 highly shared, low-generation-probability nucleotide sequences were removed to address suspected cross-contamination and a sequencing artifact. For each public chain, a later analysis derived a clonal expansion index from normalized ranks of inferred template counts within each repertoire. In a later analysis, generation probabilities were computed using a VDJ recombination model fitted to out-of-frame rearrangements, and the results were checked against IGoR. Hypergeometric tests were used in a later analysis to score TCR-TCR, TCR-HLA and TCR-CMV co-occurrence, with a repertoire-size bias correction applied to the TCR pairs. A later analysis estimated false discovery rates by permuting HLA or CMV assignments 20 times. In a later analysis, co-occurring TCRs were grouped with DBSCAN, and TCRdist sequence similarity was added when clustering was performed within HLA-allele-positive subsets. Repertoires with fewer than 30,000 or more than 120,000 public chains were left out of co-occurrence clustering, as were five repertoires with anomalous nucleotide sharing. Not all clones reach the TCRdb copy of this immuneACCESS table, which keeps in-frame sequences only. Checked studies attribute under half of the gap to unresolved V genes and leave the rest unexplained. The V and J calls and clone size come from that table; D and trimming were worked out from the DNA. The sample data list approximately 110,000 clones, and approximately 80% of these were observed just once. The ten largest clones take up around 2.5% of the sample.

The cohort consisted of hundreds of healthy bone marrow donors. Cohort members were all nominally healthy when sampled, although unrecorded immune exposures were likely present. The donor tested CMV seronegative, placing the donor among the 350 to 400 seronegative members of the cohort. Each donor provided a peripheral blood sample, and peripheral blood mononuclear cells were used for TCR beta sequencing. Genomic DNA extraction from the blood cell samples was performed with the Qiagen DNeasy Blood Extraction Kit. Overall results and qualifications from the work: A further reported finding was that TCR beta sequences accurately predicted the HLA-A and HLA-B alleles for most subjects in the first cohort. Immune exposure information for the cohort was limited to CMV serostatus. According to a later analysis, most CMV-associated TCR beta chains appeared to be HLA-restricted, and the HLA associations seemed to be driven largely by CMV exposure. In vitro tests confirmed that a few of the cytomegalovirus-associated TCR beta chains recognize cytomegalovirus antigens. A later analysis found that HLA-associated TCR beta chains were more clonally expanded and had lower generation probabilities than equally common non-associated chains. Some IMGT-functional V segments, including TRBV6-2 and TRBV6-3, could not be told apart with the 87-base-pair reads, so those segments were excluded. Cytomegalovirus status was reported to be diagnosed by the classifier with high specificity and sensitivity in both the original and validation cohorts. Broadly in line with IMGT annotations, most TCR beta V segments showed up in productive rearrangements about 90% or about 30% of the time in an earlier analysis of under 700 of the donors. Presence/absence analyses assumed roughly uniform sequencing depth across donors, an assumption that may not hold. According to a later analysis, TCR association rates differed among HLA loci, with DRB1 alleles showing the most associated TCRs and HLA-C alleles showing the fewest. According to the authors, the approach could potentially be generalized to other disease states and immunological phenotypes. A cluster of highly shared sequence variants was judged likely to be a technical artifact of the sequencing pipeline. In a later genetic analysis, a missense DCLRE1C variant was associated with V-gene and J-gene trimming of TCR beta chains, and the association was replicated in an independent cohort. Only TCR beta chains were sequenced in this cohort, and the absence of alpha or paired-chain data limited detectable features. About 17 rarely observed V segments, including chromosome 9 orphons, were excluded from the earlier analysis of almost 600 of the donors because counts were too low. In a later analysis, around 17,000 TCR beta sequences were associated with specific HLA alleles at a false discovery rate of 0.05. Most TCR sequences were observed very rarely across donors, whereas some public TCRs were present in many individuals. According to a later genetic analysis, donors in an Asian-associated ancestry cluster had fewer N-insertions in productive TCRs than the roughly 700-donor mean. Assigning TCR associations to individual alleles was difficult when HLA alleles, especially DR and DQ, strongly co-occurred. The study gave a list of some 150 TCR beta chains associated with cytomegalovirus. Because HLA typing was missing for some donors at each locus, association tests included only the typed subset. Correlated functional status among segregating V segments might be attributable to linkage disequilibrium, but an unknown experimental factor could not be ruled out. In a later analysis, several top co-occurrence clusters were reported to appear linked to parvovirus B19, influenza, CMV and Epstein-Barr virus.

Sequenced: PBMCs. The clonotype originates from a woman in her late teens or twenties in good health and CMV-seronegative. The chain is made from TRBV11-3 and TRBJ2-3, with 10 central nucleotides matching TRBD2. CDR3 region: CASTLSGGLTDTQYF. DNA sequence: TGTGCCAGCACCCTTAGCGGGGGGCTCACAGATACGCAGTATTTT.